The text below deals with one T cell receptor beta chain. Its antigen remains unidentified. The data are from a study of OX40 agonist ivuxolimab in advanced cancers. Study context: Therapy given before enrollment (anti-PD-1, anti-PD-L1 or anti-CTLA-4) was allowed, and over 35% had some. Partial responses were observed in three patients, of whom one had hepatocellular carcinoma and two had cutaneous melanoma. The study's findings and limits: The mean number of expanded clones was higher in CD8+ T cells than in CD4+. The study found among the lowest clonal expansion in partial responders at 0.1-3.0 mg/kg.

The CDR3 sequence is 14 residues long. CDR1 is SGHVS, CDR2 FNYEAQ, per germline. The ends lost 5 bases at V and 4 bases at J; junction bases unmatched: 4. Method: immunoSEQ multiplex PCR; TCRdb's copy keeps in-frame clones and lacks some. The profile covers approximately 45,000 clones, with roughly 90% appearing a single time and roughly 18% taken by the ten largest. This TCR came from an adult with an advanced solid tumor such as melanoma, head and neck, liver or kidney cancer. This sample comprised CD4+ or CD8+ T cells sorted from blood, obtained in a trial of the OX40 agonist ivuxolimab. The chain uses TRBV7-6 and TRBJ2-1, with 8 nucleotides matching TRBD1. The CDR3 here is CASSKDRVYNEQFF. The DNA of the CDR3 is TGTGCCAGCAGCAAGGACAGGGTTTACAATGAGCAGTTCTTC.